What follows are 25 T cell receptor beta chains derived from one specimen sequenced in a study of a mutant IDH1 vaccine in newly diagnosed glioma. The time point: week 35, safety follow-up. Topical imiquimod was applied with each vaccine dose, which held 300 ug of mutant IDH1 20-mer peptide. Their antigen targets remain unknown. Sequencing used immunoSEQ multiplex PCR; TCRdb keeps in-frame clones, though not all of them. The table includes about 54,000 clones, 80% to 90% detected once. The sequences come from PBMCs, collected from a glioma patient whose treatment included an IDH1 peptide vaccine. Receptors were obtained from a young woman with glioma.

The J gene is TRBJ1-1, the V gene TRBV7-6; 8 bases agree with TRBD1. With 1 base clipped from V and 3 bases from J, the junction kept 7 bases outside the gene matches. The CDR3 sequence is 16 residues long. CDR1 is SGHVS and CDR2 is FNYEAQ in the germline V gene. The CDR3 nucleotides read TGTGCCAGCAGCTTAGAGCCAGGGGGCGGGTACACTGAAGCTTTCTTT. This gives the protein CASSLEPGGGYTEAFF.

This rearrangement joins TRBV19 to TRBJ2-1; 8 nucleotides align to TRBD2. There are 16 residues in the CDR3. Germline CDR1 reads LNHDA; CDR2 reads SQIVND (reference sequence). V lost 5 bases, J lost 0 bases, and 6 bases stayed unmatched. This CDR3 reads CASSFLAGGSYNEQFF. The CDR3, as DNA: TGTGCCAGTAGTTTTCTAGCGGGCGGCTCCTACAATGAGCAGTTCTTC.

The chain couples TRBV5-1 to TRBJ2-1; 8 nucleotides agree with TRBD1. The CDR3 runs to 16 residues. The J segment lost 1 base and the V segment lost 3 bases, leaving 6 bases of the junction unmatched. Germline V lookup: CDR1 SGHRS, CDR2 YFSETQ. CDR3 in DNA: TGCGCCAGCAGCTCGATTACAGGGGGTTCCTACAATGAGCAGTTCTTC. This codes for CASSSITGGSYNEQFF.

This clone turned up a few times. The chain links TRBV27 to TRBJ1-6; a weak D match, TRBD1 (6 bases). Germline V gene data show CDR1 as MNHEY and CDR2 as SMNVEV (reference sequence). The CDR3 is 15 amino acids. V lost 6 bases to trimming and J lost 8 bases, with 17 bases between them. The CDR3 sequence: CASRTGTTPYSPLHF. CDR3 DNA sequence: TGTGCCAGCAGGACCGGGACAACTCCCTATTCACCCCTCCACTTT.

The chain couples TRBV4-1 to TRBJ1-5; D call uncertain. Germline V gives CDR1 MGHRA, CDR2 YSYEKL. With 3 bases removed from V and 6 bases from J, the gap between germline ends came to 6 bases. This CDR3 contains 12 residues. This CDR3 is CASSHPSQPQHF. The CDR3 DNA follows: TGCGCCAGCAGCCATCCAAGTCAGCCCCAGCATTTT.

This chain connects TRBV7-2 to TRBJ1-2; D remains unclear. Germline CDR1 SGHTA, CDR2 FQGNSA. This CDR3 region has 13 residues. V lost 3 bases, J lost 4 bases, and 9 bases lay in between. The CDR3 here is CASSFADIYGYTF. The CDR3 region has the DNA TGTGCCAGCAGCTTCGCAGATATCTATGGCTACACCTTC. Filled out from reference TRBV7-2 and TRBJ1-2, the complete variable domain reads GAGVSQSPSNKVTEKGKDVELRCDPISGHTALYWYRQSLGQGLEFLIYFQGNSAPDKSGLPSDRFSAERTGGSVSTLTIQRTQQEDSAVYLCASSFADIYGYTFGSGTRLTVV.

This clone was picked up one time. The rearrangement links TRBV6-1 to TRBJ2-2, with D uncertain. Trimming left V 7 bases short and J 2 bases short, with 8 bases between. This CDR3 comprises 13 residues. Germline-derived CDR1 and CDR2 are MNHNS and SASEGT. CDR3: CASTFGNTGELFF. The CDR3 DNA is TGTGCCAGCACCTTCGGAAACACCGGGGAGCTGTTTTTT.

The chain joins TRBV5-1 to TRBJ2-7, with TRBD1 identical over 10 bases. The trim removed 4 bases at V and 2 bases at J, leaving 3 bases unmatched. CDR1 SGHRS and CDR2 YFSETQ come from the germline V gene. The CDR3 runs 14 residues. The CDR3, as DNA: TGCGCCAGCAGCGACGACAGGGGGCCCTACGAGCAGTACTTC. Protein sequence: CASSDDRGPYEQYF. The full variable domain, with the rest looked up from reference TRBV5-1 and TRBJ2-7, is KAGVTQTPRYLIKTRGQQVTLSCSPISGHRSVSWYQQTPGQGLQFLFEYFSETQRNKGNFPGRFSGRQFSNSRSEMNVSTLELGDSALYLCASSDDRGPYEQYFGPGTRLTVT.

The V call is TRBV4-2, the J call TRBJ2-1; 12 nucleotides line up with TRBD2. This CDR3 has 15 amino acids. Germline CDR1 LGHNA, CDR2 YNFKEQ. The V segment lost 2 bases and the J segment 8 bases; nucleotides outside the gene matches: 4. The CDR3 coding sequence is TGTGCCAGCAGCCAACTAGCGGGAGGGCCCGATGAGCAGTTCTTC. The encoded protein is CASSQLAGGPDEQFF.

The CDR3 nucleotides read TGTGCCAGCAGCTTGCTTAGCGGGGGGGCCGGGGGCACCGGGGAGCTGTTTTTT. Residues: CASSLLSGGAGGTGELFF. The chain recombines TRBV5-4 with TRBJ2-2; 11 bases match TRBD2. Germline V gene data show CDR1 as SGHNT and CDR2 as YYREEE (reference sequence). The V segment lost 1 base and the J segment 4 bases; nucleotides outside the gene matches: 9. This CDR3 spans 18 amino acids.

This chain joins TRBV4-3 and TRBJ2-1; 8 bases agree with TRBD1. Germline V lookup: CDR1 LGHNA, CDR2 YSLEER. The CDR3 sequence is 16 residues long. With V trimmed by 3 bases and J by 5 bases, 9 bases remained unmatched. The CDR3 bases are TGCGCCAGCAGCCAGGACCGACAGGGGCCCAACAATGAGCAGTTCTTC. Translated, it gives CASSQDRQGPNNEQFF.

V gene TRBV29-1 combines with J gene TRBJ1-1; no firm D call. Trimming shortened V by 2 bases and J by 0 bases, and 4 bases separated the two germline ends. The CDR3 runs 12 residues. Per germline, CDR1 SQVTM and CDR2 ANQGSEA. Here the CDR3 DNA reads TGCAGCGTTGAAACGGTGAACACTGAAGCTTTCTTT. Translation gives CSVETVNTEAFF.

The J gene is TRBJ2-6, the V gene TRBV10-3, with D hard to call. The CDR3 loop spans 16 amino acids. CDR1 is ENHRY and CDR2 is SYGVKD in the germline V gene. V lost 3 bases and J lost 5, with 14 bases in between. CDR3 nucleotide sequence: TGTGCCATCAGTGATGGATGCTGTAGTCGGGCCAACGTCCTGACTTTC. Residues: CAISDGCCSRANVLTF.

The genes are TRBV7-2 and TRBJ2-3, with 8 positions matching TRBD2. This CDR3 spans 15 amino acids. Germline V gene data show CDR1 as SGHTA and CDR2 as FQGNSA. J lost 5 bases, V lost 5 bases, and 9 bases had no gene match. The CDR3: CASSLRGTRGDTQYF. In nucleotides, the CDR3 is TGTGCCAGCAGCCTCCGGGGGACTAGGGGAGATACGCAGTATTTT.

This rearrangement joins TRBV5-4 to TRBJ2-1; D possibly corresponds to TRBD2 (7 bases). This CDR3 contains 14 residues. CDR1 and CDR2 (germline): SGHNT, YYREEE (reference sequence). V lost 9 bases and J 4 bases, leaving 17 bases between the germline ends. The CDR3 sequence: CATQEGGDYNEQFF. CDR3 bases: TGTGCCACCCAAGAAGGGGGGGATTACAATGAGCAGTTCTTC.

The chain links TRBV4-2 to TRBJ2-7, with TRBD2 matching over 14 bases. V gave up 3 bases and J gave up 4 bases; unmatched junction bases: 2. There are 15 residues in the CDR3. The germline CDR1 and CDR2 sequences are LGHNA and YNFKEQ. CDR3 sequence: CASSHGTSGSYEQYF. The CDR3 bases are TGTGCCAGCAGCCATGGGACTAGCGGGAGTTACGAGCAGTACTTC.

In nucleotides, the CDR3 is TGTGCCAGCAGCTCCGGACAGGGCTTATCGGGCTACACCTTC. Translated, it gives CASSSGQGLSGYTF. This chain links TRBV7-2 with TRBJ1-2; 8 nucleotides match TRBD1. The CDR3 spans 14 residues. The J segment lost 8 bases and the V segment lost 4 bases, leaving 9 bases of the junction unmatched. Looked up from germline, CDR1 is SGHTA and CDR2 is FQGNSA.

The CDR3 region is CASSLSGRLPMNTEAFF. The CDR3 nucleotides read TGTGCCAGCAGCTTAAGCGGCCGACTACCTATGAACACTGAAGCTTTCTTT. The rearrangement joins TRBV7-3 to TRBJ1-1; D remains unclear. Looked up from germline, CDR1 is SGHTA and CDR2 is FQGTGA. With 1 base removed from V and 0 bases from J, the gap between germline ends came to 15 bases. This CDR3 contains 17 residues.

The V and J genes are TRBV11-3 and TRBJ1-1; D possibly corresponds to TRBD1 (6 bases). Germline CDR1 SGHNT, CDR2 YENEEA. With 4 bases removed from V and 1 base from J, the gap between germline ends came to 13 bases. CDR3 length equals 15 residues. The CDR3 reads CASSSFRGQNTEAFF. CDR3 coding DNA: TGTGCCAGCAGCTCCTTCAGGGGACAGAACACTGAAGCTTTCTTT.

The V call is TRBV6-6, the J call TRBJ2-2; D gene uncertain. Germline-derived CDR1 and CDR2 are MNHNY and SVGAGI (reference sequence). Trimming removed 5 bases at V and 6 bases at J, with 7 bases between. The CDR3 covers 12 residues. CDR3 nucleotides: TGTGCCAGCAGTAGTGGATCCGGGGAGCTGTTTTTT. Its protein is CASSSGSGELFF.

The CDR3 DNA follows: TGTGCCTGGAGTGTAGGGCAGGGGAAGAACACTGAAGCTTTCTTT. It specifies CAWSVGQGKNTEAFF. The chain recombines TRBV30 with TRBJ1-1; maybe TRBD1 (6 bases). The germline gives CDR1 GTSNPN, CDR2 SVGIG (reference sequence). CDR3 size: 15 residues. Trimming removed 0 bases at V and 1 base at J, with 12 bases between.

This clone appeared once. The chain employs TRBV6-5 and TRBJ2-1; D ambiguous. Between the trimmed V and J ends, which lost 10 bases and 0 bases, there was a span of 13 bases. The V gene's germline CDR1 is MNHEY and CDR2 SVGAGI. There are 14 residues in the CDR3. CDR3 amino acids: CATSALSSYNEQFF. The CDR3, as DNA: TGTGCCACCTCCGCTCTGAGCTCCTACAATGAGCAGTTCTTC.

The chain couples TRBV2 to TRBJ2-1; 9 nucleotides align to TRBD2. Germline CDR1 reads SNHLY; CDR2 reads FYNNEI. The CDR3 consists of 13 residues. Trimming took 8 bases from V and 7 from J; bases not matched to a gene: 6. CDR3 region: CASAGGPGNEQFF. CDR3 nucleotides: TGTGCCAGCGCGGGGGGGCCGGGGAATGAGCAGTTCTTC.

This clone was detected only once. The gene calls are TRBV10-2 and TRBJ1-4; 10 bases align to TRBD1. Germline CDR1 is WSHSY and CDR2 is SAAADI. Germline trimming cut 2 bases from V and 5 bases from J; bases unmatched to any gene: 8. The CDR3 extends over 17 amino acids. CDR3: CASSEAGTGAYNEKLFF. The CDR3 nucleotides are TGCGCCAGCAGTGAGGCCGGGACAGGGGCCTACAATGAAAAACTGTTTTTT.

The J gene is TRBJ2-3, the V gene TRBV11-2; D not certain. V was shortened by 1 base and J by 4 bases, with 12 bases between the two germline ends. Germline V lookup: CDR1 SGHAT, CDR2 FQNNGV. This CDR3 comprises 15 residues. The CDR3 region is CASSLVLANADTQYF. DNA of the CDR3: TGTGCCAGCAGCTTAGTCCTGGCAAACGCAGATACGCAGTATTTT.